This T cell receptor beta chain originates from a study of blood T cell repertoires in COVID-19. Across the study: PBMCs, B-cell-depleted T cells, or T cells provided the cDNA or gDNA that made up the material.

The V end lost 6 bases, the J end lost 8 bases, and 13 bases lay between the germline ends. Germline CDR1 and CDR2: SNHLY and FYNNEI. This CDR3 has 13 amino acids. In the study's own analysis: Quantification of nucleated cells was approximated via reference gene primer amplification. Clones were read by immunoSEQ multiplex PCR, and TCRdb kept only the in-frame ones, dropping some. The DNA gave D and trimming, while V, J and clone size come from that table. This sample yields a few hundred thousand clones, of which 80% to 90% are seen a single time; about 6.8% belongs to the top ten. This sequence joins TRBV2 and TRBJ1-4; D gene unclear. This clonotype was sampled from a man between 18 and 35 years old who had recovered from COVID-19. The source material was peripheral blood. The CDR3 coding sequence is TGTGCCAGCAGGTTCGTGGAGGGAGAAAAACTGTTTTTT. It specifies CASRFVEGEKLFF.